These T cell receptor beta chains were read from a single sample in a study of shared clonotypes between healthy human individuals. Sequencing was performed with immunoSEQ multiplex PCR; in TCRdb, only in-frame clones are kept and a portion is missing. The sample holds around 510,000 clones; roughly four fifths are singletons and the top ten take more than 10%. Sequenced input: PBMCs. The receptor set was obtained from a middle-aged woman in good health. Some clones in this sample may be carry-over from other donors' samples. CDR3s include the opening cysteine and the closing phenylalanine or tryptophan. D genes are given only for firm matches. Clone size appears in some rows only: once, few, many, or a class for an expanded clone.

j_call: TRBJ2-3; d_call: -; v_call: TRBV19; clone_size: -; cdr3_aa: CASSIGGDTQYF; cdr3_nt: TGTGCCAGTAGTATTGGGGGAGATACGCAGTATTTT
j_call: TRBJ1-2; d_call: -; v_call: TRBV5-1; clone_size: -; cdr3_aa: CASSLAEGNYGYTF; cdr3_nt: TGCGCCAGCAGCTTGGCCGAAGGGAACTATGGCTACACCTTC
j_call: TRBJ2-1; d_call: -; v_call: TRBV7-8; clone_size: -; cdr3_aa: CASSYTGSSYNEQFF; cdr3_nt: TGTGCCAGCAGCTATACAGGGTCCTCCTACAATGAGCAGTTCTTC
j_call: TRBJ2-1; d_call: -; v_call: TRBV6-5; clone_size: -; cdr3_aa: CASSYSMGQNEQFF; cdr3_nt: TGTGCCAGCAGTTACTCGATGGGACAAAATGAGCAGTTCTTC
j_call: TRBJ1-2; d_call: TRBD1; v_call: TRBV2; clone_size: once; cdr3_aa: CASSERDSYPNYGYTF; cdr3_nt: TGTGCCAGCAGTGAAAGGGACAGTTACCCTAACTATGGCTACACCTTC
j_call: TRBJ2-7; d_call: -; v_call: TRBV6-6; clone_size: few; cdr3_aa: CASSYGGASVSYEQYF; cdr3_nt: TGTGCCAGCAGTTACGGTGGGGCAAGCGTCTCCTACGAGCAGTACTTC
j_call: TRBJ2-7; d_call: -; v_call: TRBV2; clone_size: -; cdr3_aa: CASSELEPLDF; cdr3_nt: TGTGCCAGCAGTGAGTTGGAGCCCCTGGACTTC
j_call: TRBJ1-1; d_call: -; v_call: TRBV29-1; clone_size: -; cdr3_aa: CSVQQGGGTEAFF; cdr3_nt: TGCAGCGTTCAACAGGGAGGTGGCACTGAAGCTTTCTTT
j_call: TRBJ2-3; d_call: -; v_call: TRBV30; clone_size: -; cdr3_aa: CAWSPTRTGLGTDTQYF; cdr3_nt: TGTGCCTGGAGTCCTACCCGGACTGGACTCGGCACAGATACGCAGTATTTT
j_call: TRBJ2-1; d_call: TRBD2; v_call: TRBV15; clone_size: -; cdr3_aa: CATSRGGTSGSDNEQFF; cdr3_nt: TGTGCCACCAGCAGAGGAGGGACTAGCGGGTCGGACAATGAGCAGTTCTTC
j_call: TRBJ2-3; d_call: -; v_call: TRBV7-2; clone_size: -; cdr3_aa: CAAGGGRADTQYF; cdr3_nt: TGTGCCGCAGGGGGCGGGAGGGCAGATACGCAGTATTTT
j_call: TRBJ2-1; d_call: -; v_call: TRBV4-3; clone_size: -; cdr3_aa: CASSQFRASEQFF; cdr3_nt: TGCGCCAGCAGCCAATTTAGGGCAAGTGAGCAGTTCTTC
j_call: TRBJ1-4; d_call: -; v_call: TRBV21-1; clone_size: -; cdr3_aa: CASSKAPPEGTANEKLFF; cdr3_nt: TGTGCCAGCAGCAAAGCGCCCCCGGAGGGGACGGCTAATGAAAAACTGTTTTTT
j_call: TRBJ2-2; d_call: -; v_call: TRBV9; clone_size: -; cdr3_aa: CASRYRDGTGELFF; cdr3_nt: TGTGCCAGCAGGTACAGGGATGGAACCGGGGAGCTGTTTTTT
j_call: TRBJ2-7; d_call: TRBD2; v_call: TRBV7-9; clone_size: -; cdr3_aa: CASSFAGGMSYEQYF; cdr3_nt: TGTGCCAGCAGCTTCGCGGGAGGGATGTCCTACGAGCAGTACTTC
j_call: TRBJ1-5; d_call: -; v_call: TRBV28; clone_size: -; cdr3_aa: CASKPPGLQPQHF; cdr3_nt: TGTGCCAGCAAGCCTCCGGGACTGCAGCCCCAGCATTTT
j_call: TRBJ2-2; d_call: -; v_call: TRBV11-1; clone_size: -; cdr3_aa: CASSLSSGRHPGELFF; cdr3_nt: TGTGCCAGCAGCTTAAGTAGCGGTCGCCACCCCGGGGAGCTGTTTTTT
j_call: TRBJ1-3; d_call: -; v_call: TRBV5-1; clone_size: -; cdr3_aa: CASSLAGRYSGNTIYF; cdr3_nt: TGCGCCAGCAGCTTGGCCGGCAGATACTCTGGAAACACCATATATTTT
j_call: TRBJ1-2; d_call: -; v_call: TRBV6-5; clone_size: once; cdr3_aa: CASSQWGFYGCTF; cdr3_nt: -
j_call: TRBJ1-3; d_call: -; v_call: TRBV21-1; clone_size: -; cdr3_aa: CASSKRSGNSGNTIYF; cdr3_nt: TGTGCCAGCAGCAAACGCTCAGGGAACTCTGGAAACACCATATATTTT
j_call: TRBJ2-5; d_call: -; v_call: TRBV2; clone_size: -; cdr3_aa: CASTPRVYQETQYF; cdr3_nt: TGTGCCAGCACTCCTCGGGTGTACCAAGAGACCCAGTACTTC
j_call: TRBJ2-7; d_call: TRBD2; v_call: TRBV10-2; clone_size: few; cdr3_aa: CASSESELAETYEQYF; cdr3_nt: TGCGCCAGCAGTGAGTCTGAACTAGCGGAGACCTACGAGCAGTACTTC
j_call: TRBJ2-1; d_call: TRBD2; v_call: TRBV19; clone_size: -; cdr3_aa: CASMEIAGGTYNEQFF; cdr3_nt: TGTGCCAGTATGGAGATAGCGGGAGGGACCTACAATGAGCAGTTCTTC
j_call: TRBJ2-1; d_call: -; v_call: TRBV4-1; clone_size: -; cdr3_aa: CASSQDRAPRVGSNEQFF; cdr3_nt: TGCGCCAGCAGCCAAGATAGGGCACCCAGAGTGGGGAGCAATGAGCAGTTCTTC
j_call: TRBJ1-1; d_call: -; v_call: TRBV29-1; clone_size: -; cdr3_aa: CSAWGGDTEAFF; cdr3_nt: TGCAGCGCCTGGGGGGGGGACACTGAAGCTTTCTTT
j_call: TRBJ2-7; d_call: -; v_call: TRBV7-6; clone_size: few; cdr3_aa: CASSFEADSLYEQYF; cdr3_nt: TGTGCCAGCAGCTTTGAGGCGGACTCCCTCTACGAGCAGTACTTC
j_call: TRBJ2-7; d_call: -; v_call: TRBV28; clone_size: -; cdr3_aa: CASRASDSYEQYF; cdr3_nt: TGTGCCAGCCGGGCCTCGGACTCCTACGAGCAGTACTTC
j_call: TRBJ1-1; d_call: TRBD1; v_call: TRBV7-9; clone_size: few; cdr3_aa: CASSLGRDSRNTEAFF; cdr3_nt: TGTGCCAGCAGCTTAGGGCGGGACAGTCGGAACACTGAAGCTTTCTTT
j_call: TRBJ1-1; d_call: TRBD1; v_call: TRBV28; clone_size: -; cdr3_aa: CASIPGQQDTEAFF; cdr3_nt: TGTGCCAGCATTCCGGGACAGCAGGACACTGAAGCTTTCTTT
j_call: TRBJ2-3; d_call: TRBD1; v_call: TRBV6-5; clone_size: -; cdr3_aa: CASRQGTVSGDTQYF; cdr3_nt: TGTGCCAGCAGACAGGGGACCGTCTCGGGAGATACGCAGTATTTT
j_call: TRBJ1-1; d_call: TRBD1; v_call: TRBV10-3; clone_size: once; cdr3_aa: CATGQGFGSLNTEAFF; cdr3_nt: TGTGCCACTGGACAGGGGTTCGGAAGTCTAAACACTGAAGCTTTCTTT
j_call: TRBJ2-7; d_call: -; v_call: TRBV10-3; clone_size: -; cdr3_aa: CAISEFGAYEQYF; cdr3_nt: TGTGCCATCAGTGAATTTGGGGCCTACGAGCAGTACTTC
j_call: TRBJ2-7; d_call: -; v_call: TRBV5-1; clone_size: -; cdr3_aa: CASSYGTGYREQYF; cdr3_nt: TGCGCCAGCAGCTACGGAACAGGGTATCGCGAGCAGTACTTC
j_call: TRBJ1-1; d_call: -; v_call: TRBV5-8; clone_size: -; cdr3_aa: CASSLRSGVGTEAFF; cdr3_nt: TGTGCCAGCAGCCTGCGGTCAGGGGTAGGCACTGAAGCTTTCTTT
j_call: TRBJ1-5; d_call: -; v_call: TRBV19; clone_size: once; cdr3_aa: CASSSQGNQPQHF; cdr3_nt: TGTGCCAGTAGTAGCCAGGGGAATCAGCCCCAGCATTTT
j_call: TRBJ1-1; d_call: -; v_call: TRBV5-1; clone_size: -; cdr3_aa: CASNGQTGNTEAFF; cdr3_nt: TGCGCCAGCAATGGCCAGACTGGGAACACTGAAGCTTTCTTT
j_call: TRBJ2-3; d_call: -; v_call: TRBV5-1; clone_size: few; cdr3_aa: CASSLTTDTQYF; cdr3_nt: TGCGCCAGCAGCTTGACGACAGATACGCAGTATTTT
j_call: TRBJ2-7; d_call: TRBD2; v_call: TRBV19; clone_size: -; cdr3_aa: CASSVAGLSYEQYF; cdr3_nt: TGTGCCAGTAGTGTAGCGGGCCTCTCCTACGAGCAGTACTTC
j_call: TRBJ2-7; d_call: TRBD1; v_call: TRBV29-1; clone_size: -; cdr3_aa: CSVAWTGNYEQYF; cdr3_nt: TGCAGCGTGGCCTGGACAGGGAACTACGAGCAGTACTTC
j_call: TRBJ2-3; d_call: -; v_call: TRBV15; clone_size: once; cdr3_aa: CATSRDPVRAWDTQYF; cdr3_nt: TGTGCCACCAGCAGAGATCCTGTTAGGGCATGGGATACGCAGTATTTT